A selection of T cell receptor beta chains follows, all from one sample in a study of neurological immune-mediated disorders. One entry per CDR3 protein, called by TCRdb with MiXCR from the 5' RACE reads. Here the sample spans under 90,000 distinct CDR3 sequences, under 10% being singletons. Sequencing was performed on PBMCs. The receptor set was obtained from a man aged 50 to 59 in good health. CDR3s include the opening cysteine and the closing phenylalanine or tryptophan. D genes are given only for firm matches. Size is stated for part of the rows, as once, few or many counts, or as a class when the clone is expanded.

d_gene	abundance	v_gene	j_gene	CDR3aa	CDR3nt
-	many	TRBV7-2	TRBJ1-5	CASSLVEGQPQHF	TGTGCCAGCAGCTTAGTAGAAGGGCAGCCCCAGCATTTT
TRBD1	-	TRBV7-2	TRBJ2-3	CASSLVDRGTSTDTQYF	TGTGCCAGCAGCTTAGTGGACAGGGGGACGAGCACAGATACGCAGTATTTT
TRBD2	-	TRBV15	TRBJ2-3	CATSRVRGAPDTQYF	TGTGCCACCAGCAGAGTGCGGGGGGCCCCTGATACGCAGTATTTT
-	many	TRBV12-3/TRBV12-4	TRBJ2-3	CASSSVNQADTQYF	TGTGCCAGCAGTTCAGTGAACCAAGCAGATACGCAGTATTTT
TRBD2	many	TRBV10-2	TRBJ2-2	CATVLAGYTGELFF	TGCGCCACCGTACTAGCGGGATATACCGGGGAGCTGTTTTTT
-	many	TRBV6-1	TRBJ1-5	CASSEVVGNQPQHF	TGTGCCAGCAGTGAAGTGGTGGGCAATCAGCCCCAGCATTTT
TRBD1	-	TRBV12-3/TRBV12-4	TRBJ2-7	CASSSFGTAYEQYF	TGTGCCAGCAGCTCCTTCGGGACAGCCTACGAGCAGTACTTC
-	many	TRBV9	TRBJ2-1	CASSVQGTNEQFF	TGTGCCAGCAGCGTACAGGGAACCAATGAGCAGTTCTTC
TRBD1	-	TRBV19	TRBJ2-1	CASKVTGASYEQFF	TGTGCCAGTAAAGTGACAGGGGCTTCTTATGAGCAGTTCTTC
-	many	TRBV5-5	TRBJ2-3	CASSPGHSTDTQYF	TGTGCCAGCAGCCCGGGACACAGCACAGATACGCAGTATTTT
TRBD1	many	TRBV7-9	TRBJ1-1	CASRRQGTEAFF	TGTGCCAGCAGGCGACAGGGAACTGAAGCTTTCTTT
TRBD1	many	TRBV7-7	TRBJ1-2	CASSSGDRDRNYGYTF	TGTGCCAGCAGCTCAGGCGACAGGGATCGTAACTATGGCTACACCTTC
-	once	TRBV5-1	TRBJ2-3	CASSFYICSAHEQRLTDTQYF	-
-	many	TRBV5-1	TRBJ2-1	CASSSLSSNEQFF	TGCGCCAGCAGCTCCCTCTCCTCCAATGAGCAGTTCTTC
-	many	TRBV5-1	TRBJ1-2	CASSLNSFNYGYTF	TGCGCCAGCAGCTTGAACAGCTTTAACTATGGCTACACCTTC
-	many	TRBV20-1	TRBJ2-2	CSARRGGQANTGELFF	TGCAGTGCTAGAAGGGGCGGTCAGGCGAACACCGGGGAGCTGTTTTTT
TRBD1	once	TRBV2	TRBJ2-7	CASSEALRGQFTGYEQYF	TGTGCCAGCAGTGAAGCGCTTCGGGGACAGTTCACCGGCTACGAGCAGTACTTC